This T cell receptor beta chain was documented in a study of Graves' ophthalmopathy and Graves' hyperthyroidism. This clonotype was detected many times. Its antigen remains unidentified. Thyroid ultrasound, orbital computed tomography, TRAb, serum thyroxine and clinical symptoms formed the basis of diagnosis. The TCR beta CDR3 regions underwent amplification from RNA transcripts. An opening RT-PCR round employed HTBI primers and preceded a second-round multiplex PCR. MiXCR, applied by TCRdb to the multiplex PCR reads, yields one record per CDR3 protein. The data contain about 480,000 distinct CDR3 sequences, roughly 14% of them singletons. Findings and limits, study-wide: The authors also found most expanded thyroid clonotypes above 0.001 frequency in blood.

This clonotype originated in a woman in her twenties or thirties with Graves' ophthalmopathy. The specimen was blood.

The CDR3 region is CASSFRTSGGADTNIQYF. CDR3 nucleotides: TGTGCCAGCAGCTTTCGGACTAGCGGGGGGGCGGATACAAACATTCAGTACTTC. The chain uses TRBV11-1 and TRBJ2-4; 15 nucleotides match TRBD2. Losses at the gene ends were 3 bases for V and 6 bases for J; bases not matched to a gene: 9. CDR1 is SGHAT, CDR2 FQDESV, per germline (reference sequence). The CDR3 loop spans 18 amino acids.